This T cell receptor beta chain was profiled in a study of blood T cell repertoires in COVID-19. Across the whole study: Specimens from acute and convalescent COVID-19 originated in the United States, Italy and Spain. T cells, B-cell-depleted T cells, or PBMCs supplied cDNA or gDNA.

CDR1 is MNHEY and CDR2 is SVGAGI in the germline V gene. The CDR3 is made up of 15 amino acids. V was clipped by 4 bases and J by 4 bases, with 13 bases between them. Original analysis: By means of reference gene primer amplification, nucleated cell counts were estimated. The protocol was immunoSEQ multiplex PCR, while the TCRdb copy is restricted to in-frame clones and leaves out a portion. D and trimming come from the DNA, and the V and J calls and clone size come from that table. The table lists 150,000 or so clones, 84% of them singletons. Sequenced material: peripheral blood. The chain carries TRBV6-5 and TRBJ2-2, with TRBD1 as a possible D gene (5 bases). This receptor was taken from a woman in her sixties with acute or convalescent COVID-19. DNA for the CDR3: TGTGCCAGCAGTTCTCGGATGACAGTCACCGGGGAGCTGTTTTTT. Encoded protein: CASSSRMTVTGELFF.